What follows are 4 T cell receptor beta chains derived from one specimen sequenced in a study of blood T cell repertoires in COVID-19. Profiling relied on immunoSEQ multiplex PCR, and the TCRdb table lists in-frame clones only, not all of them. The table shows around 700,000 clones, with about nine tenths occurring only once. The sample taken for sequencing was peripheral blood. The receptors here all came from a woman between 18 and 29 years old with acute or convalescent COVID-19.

The CDR3 bases are TGTGCCAGCAGGGGGACAGGGGCCCAGTCGGACTATGGCTACACCTTC. Translating gives CASRGTGAQSDYGYTF. The chain uses TRBV2 and TRBJ1-2; 10 bases map to TRBD1. Germline CDR1 and CDR2: SNHLY and FYNNEI. V shed 6 bases, J shed 3 bases, and the junction held 10 bases outside the gene matches. There are 16 residues in the CDR3.

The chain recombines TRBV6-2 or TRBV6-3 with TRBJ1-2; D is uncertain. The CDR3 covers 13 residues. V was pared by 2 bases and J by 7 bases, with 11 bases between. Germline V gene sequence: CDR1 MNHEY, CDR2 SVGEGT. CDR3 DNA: TGTGCCAGCAGTTACGAGGGAATTGTTGGCTACACCTTC. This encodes CASSYEGIVGYTF.

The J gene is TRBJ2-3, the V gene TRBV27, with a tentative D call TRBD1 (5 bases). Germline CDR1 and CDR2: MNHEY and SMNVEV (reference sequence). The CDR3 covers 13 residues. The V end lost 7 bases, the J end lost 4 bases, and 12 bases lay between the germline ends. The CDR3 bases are TGTGCCAGCACCCGGGCGACAGCAGATACGCAGTATTTT. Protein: CASTRATADTQYF.

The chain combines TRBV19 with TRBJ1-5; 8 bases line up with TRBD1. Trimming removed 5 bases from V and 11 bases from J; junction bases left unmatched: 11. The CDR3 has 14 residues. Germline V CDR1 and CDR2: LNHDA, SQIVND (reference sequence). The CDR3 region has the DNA TGTGCCAGTAGTTCTCAGGGGGCCCAGGGGGCCCAGCATTTT. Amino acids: CASSSQGAQGAQHF. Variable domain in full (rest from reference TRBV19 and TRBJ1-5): DGGITQSPKYLFRKEGQNVTLSCEQNLNHDAMYWYRQDPGQGLRLIYYSQIVNDFQKGDIAEGYSVSREKKESFPLTVTSAQKNPTAFYLCASSSQGAQGAQHFGDGTRLSIL.